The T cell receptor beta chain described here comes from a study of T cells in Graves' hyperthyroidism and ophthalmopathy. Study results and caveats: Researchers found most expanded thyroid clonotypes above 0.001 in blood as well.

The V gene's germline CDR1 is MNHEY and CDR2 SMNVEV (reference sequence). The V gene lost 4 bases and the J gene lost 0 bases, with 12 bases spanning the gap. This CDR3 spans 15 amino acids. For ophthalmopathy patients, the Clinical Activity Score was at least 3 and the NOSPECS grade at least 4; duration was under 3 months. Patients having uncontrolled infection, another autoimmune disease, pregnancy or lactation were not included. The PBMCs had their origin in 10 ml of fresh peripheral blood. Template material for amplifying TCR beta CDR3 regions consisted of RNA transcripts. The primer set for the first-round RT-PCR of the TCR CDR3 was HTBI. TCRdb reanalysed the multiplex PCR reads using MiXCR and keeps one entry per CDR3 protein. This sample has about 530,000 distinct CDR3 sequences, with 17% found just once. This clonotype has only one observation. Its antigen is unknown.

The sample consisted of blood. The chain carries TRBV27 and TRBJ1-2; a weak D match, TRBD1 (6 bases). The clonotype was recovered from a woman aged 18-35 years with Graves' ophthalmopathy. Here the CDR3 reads CASSSGGPPNYGYTF. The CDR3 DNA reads TGTGCCAGCAGTTCGGGGGGGCCGCCTAACTATGGCTACACCTTC.